Each of the 13 T cell receptor beta chains below was sequenced from the same sample in a study of T cells in Graves' hyperthyroidism and ophthalmopathy. Researchers amplified the TCR beta CDR3 regions from RNA transcripts. The TCR CDR3 first-round RT-PCR relied on the HTBI primer set. TCRdb redid the calling of the multiplex PCR reads with MiXCR, one entry per CDR3 protein. The repertoire has 90,000 to 120,000 distinct CDR3 sequences, 16% of them found once; the top ten carry around two fifths. Input material: blood. These receptors all come from a woman between 50 and 59 years old with Graves' hyperthyroidism.

This clonotype came up many times. The genes are TRBV5-5 and TRBJ1-6, with a weak D call TRBD1 (6 bases). Germline V gene lookup returns CDR1 SGHKS and CDR2 YYEKEE (reference sequence). V was clipped by 3 bases and J by 7 bases, with 17 bases between them. This CDR3 is built from 16 residues. This CDR3 reads CASSWAGGQGNSPLHF. In DNA, the CDR3 is TGTGCCAGCAGCTGGGCCGGGGGCCAAGGCAATTCACCCCTCCACTTT. The complete variable domain, with remaining parts taken from reference TRBV5-5 and TRBJ1-6, reads DAGVTQSPTHLIKTRGQQVTLRCSPISGHKSVSWYQQVLGQGPQFIFQYYEKEERGRGNFPDRFSARQFPNYSSELNVNALLLGDSALYLCASSWAGGQGNSPLHFGNGTRLTVT.

This clonotype was recorded at least ten times. The V gene is TRBV20-1, the J gene TRBJ1-1; D uncertain. Germline CDR1 is DFQATT and CDR2 is SNEGSKA (reference sequence). V lost 2 bases to trimming and J lost 0 bases, with 10 bases between them. The length of the CDR3 is 14 residues. The CDR3 DNA sequence: TGCAGTGCTAGAACTACCGGGGTGAACACTGAAGCTTTCTTT. Translated, it gives CSARTTGVNTEAFF.

This clonotype was seen repeatedly, ten times or more. CDR3 DNA: TGTGCCAGCAGCTTTAATTCCGGGGAGCTGTTTTTT. This encodes CASSFNSGELFF. This chain connects TRBV7-3 to TRBJ2-2; no firm D call. CDR1 is SGHTA, CDR2 FQGTGA, per germline. CDR3 size: 12 residues. Between the trimmed V and J ends, which lost 3 bases and 6 bases, there was a span of 5 bases.

The gene calls are TRBV7-9 and TRBJ1-1, with D perhaps matching TRBD1 (5 bases). The CDR3 is 13 residues long. Trimming took 7 bases from V and 0 from J, leaving 9 bases between them. Germline CDR1 and CDR2: SEHNR and FQNEAQ (reference sequence). CDR3 sequence (DNA): TGTGCCAGCACGGGGGGACTGAACACTGAAGCTTTCTTT. Translation: CASTGGLNTEAFF. The complete variable domain, with remaining parts taken from reference TRBV7-9 and TRBJ1-1, reads DTGVSQNPRHKITKRGQNVTFRCDPISEHNRLYWYRQTLGQGPEFLTYFQNEAQLEKSRLLSDRFSAERPKGSFSTLEIQRTEQGDSAMYLCASTGGLNTEAFFGQGTRLTVV.

The CDR3 reads CASSLAATNTGELFF. The CDR3 coding sequence is TGCGCCAGCAGCTTGGCCGCCACGAACACCGGGGAGCTGTTTTTT. The chain employs TRBV5-1 and TRBJ2-2; no firm D call. In germline, CDR1 is SGHRS, CDR2 YFSETQ. V shed 0 bases and J shed 0 bases, with 6 bases lying between them. The CDR3 is 15 residues long.

This clonotype was observed many times. The rearrangement joins TRBV11-2 to TRBJ1-6; D is uncertain. Germline V gene data show CDR1 as SGHAT and CDR2 as FQNNGV. This CDR3 is 12 amino acids long. Trimming cost V 3 bases and J 4 bases, with 1 base left between them. This CDR3 reads CASSFYNSPLHF. As DNA, the CDR3 is TGTGCCAGCAGCTTTTATAATTCACCCCTCCACTTT.

This clonotype came up once. The chain combines TRBV7-9 with TRBJ2-1, with a tentative D call TRBD2 (7 bases). Germline CDR1 SEHNR, CDR2 FQNEAQ (reference sequence). CDR3 length: 16 residues. Deletions cut 1 base from V and 4 bases from J, with 14 bases between. CDR3: CASSLGHAGAYNEQFF. The CDR3, as DNA: TGTGCCAGCAGCTTAGGGCACGCGGGGGCGTACAATGAGCAGTTCTTC.

At least ten counts were recorded for this clonotype. V is TRBV28 and J is TRBJ2-7; D unclear. CDR1 and CDR2 from the germline V gene are MDHEN and SYDVKM. The CDR3 runs to 11 residues. V shed 5 bases and J shed 7 bases, with 9 bases lying between them. The CDR3 sequence is CASSMSSEQYF. The CDR3 DNA is TGTGCCAGCAGTATGTCTTCAGAGCAGTACTTC.

This clonotype showed up many times. J is TRBJ1-5 and V is TRBV30; possibly TRBD1 for D (5 bases). CDR1 and CDR2 (germline): GTSNPN, SVGIG (reference sequence). This CDR3 has 10 amino acids. Between the trimmed V and J ends, which lost 6 bases and 6 bases, there was a span of 6 bases. The CDR3 DNA is TGTGCCTGCGGGGCTCAGCCCCAGCATTTT. Translating gives CACGAQPQHF.

This clonotype has a count of ten or more. The chain links TRBV7-3 to TRBJ2-5; D is undetermined. From germline, CDR1 is SGHTA and CDR2 FQGTGA. The CDR3 totals 10 residues. V lost 2 bases to trimming and J lost 9 bases, with 4 bases between them. CDR3 residues: CASSLHPQYF. CDR3 bases: TGTGCCAGCAGCTTACATCCCCAGTACTTC.

This clonotype was recorded many times. The chain has TRBV5-1 and TRBJ2-2; 7 bases are shared with TRBD1. V trimming: 3 bases; J trimming: 0 bases; junction bases outside the gene matches: 2. The CDR3 totals 15 residues. Germline V gene data show CDR1 as SGHRS and CDR2 as YFSETQ. The CDR3 bases are TGCGCCAGCAGCTGGGGACAGCCGAACACCGGGGAGCTGTTTTTT. Translation: CASSWGQPNTGELFF.

This clonotype has a count of ten or more. The chain combines TRBV20-1 with TRBJ1-5; D is possibly TRBD1 (6 bases). The V gene lost 2 bases and the J gene lost 3 bases, with 11 bases spanning the gap. Germline V gene sequence: CDR1 DFQATT, CDR2 SNEGSKA (reference sequence). The CDR3 runs 14 residues. The CDR3 sequence is CSARTGWNNQPQHF. The CDR3, as DNA: TGCAGTGCTAGAACAGGGTGGAACAATCAGCCCCAGCATTTT.

In this sample, this clonotype turned up many times. This chain links TRBV28 with TRBJ2-7, with 13 bases aligning to TRBD2. With V trimmed by 5 bases and J by 6 bases, 7 bases remained unmatched. CDR3 length equals 15 residues. Germline CDR1 reads MDHEN; CDR2 reads SYDVKM. The CDR3 reads CASSNGLAGDLEQYV. As DNA, the CDR3 is TGTGCCAGCAGTAACGGACTAGCGGGAGATCTCGAGCAGTACGTC.